This is a list of T cell receptor beta chains from one sample in a study of blood T cell repertoires in COVID-19. The table came from immunoSEQ multiplex PCR; TCRdb's copy has only in-frame clones and leaves some out. The sample carries about 190,000 clones, over 70% recorded once. The source material was peripheral blood. These receptors all stem from a man aged 50-60 years with active or convalescent COVID-19. The CDR3 runs from the conserved cysteine through the conserved F or W. Fields, in order: D gene, V gene, clone size, J gene, CDR3 protein, CDR3 DNA. The D gene is left open where the match is weak. Part of the rows lack a size; the others show once, few, many or a class for expanded clones.

d_gene: NA
v_gene: TRBV11-2
abundance: NA
j_gene: TRBJ2-1
CDR3aa: CASSLTPEYNEQFF
CDR3nt: TGTGCCAGCAGCTTAACTCCCGAATACAATGAGCAGTTCTTC

d_gene: TRBD1
v_gene: TRBV12-5
abundance: NA
j_gene: TRBJ1-2
CDR3aa: CASGLVLTGDHYGYTF
CDR3nt: TGTGCTAGTGGTTTGGTACTGACAGGGGATCACTATGGCTACACCTTC

d_gene: NA
v_gene: TRBV7-2
abundance: NA
j_gene: TRBJ2-7
CDR3aa: CASSFNGGPYEQYF
CDR3nt: TGTGCCAGCAGCTTCAACGGGGGACCCTACGAGCAGTACTTC

d_gene: NA
v_gene: TRBV5-1
abundance: NA
j_gene: TRBJ1-3
CDR3aa: CASSATGISGNTIYF
CDR3nt: TGCGCCAGCAGTGCAACAGGGATCTCAGGAAACACCATATATTTT

d_gene: NA
v_gene: TRBV7-2
abundance: few
j_gene: TRBJ1-1
CDR3aa: CASSLTESNTEAFF
CDR3nt: TGTGCCAGCAGCTTGACAGAGTCCAACACTGAAGCTTTCTTT

d_gene: TRBD1
v_gene: TRBV6-1
abundance: NA
j_gene: TRBJ1-6
CDR3aa: CASSEFGTANNSPLHF
CDR3nt: TGTGCCAGCAGTGAGTTCGGGACAGCAAATAATTCACCCCTCCACTTT

d_gene: TRBD2
v_gene: TRBV2
abundance: once
j_gene: TRBJ2-1
CDR3aa: CASSPRVTSGPYNEQFF
CDR3nt: TGTGCCAGCAGCCCTCGGGTTACTAGCGGGCCCTACAATGAGCAGTTCTTC

d_gene: TRBD2
v_gene: TRBV5-1
abundance: NA
j_gene: TRBJ2-7
CDR3aa: CASRLAGTYEQYF
CDR3nt: TGCGCCAGCAGACTAGCGGGAACCTACGAGCAGTACTTC

d_gene: TRBD2
v_gene: TRBV10-3
abundance: once
j_gene: TRBJ2-3
CDR3aa: CAIGGGLAGGREGDTQYF
CDR3nt: TGTGCCATCGGCGGAGGACTAGCGGGAGGCAGGGAGGGGGATACGCAGTATTTT

d_gene: TRBD2
v_gene: TRBV28
abundance: NA
j_gene: TRBJ2-3
CDR3aa: CASRGGLAPLPGTQYF
CDR3nt: TGTGCCAGCAGGGGGGGACTAGCGCCACTCCCGGGTACGCAGTATTTT

d_gene: TRBD2
v_gene: TRBV5-1
abundance: once
j_gene: TRBJ2-4
CDR3aa: CASSLAGGGLDIQYF
CDR3nt: TGCGCCAGCAGCTTGGCAGGCGGGGGGCTCGACATTCAGTACTTC

d_gene: TRBD1
v_gene: TRBV7-3
abundance: NA
j_gene: TRBJ1-1
CDR3aa: CASSLMGDDRVVTEAFF
CDR3nt: TGTGCCAGCAGCTTAATGGGGGATGACAGGGTAGTCACTGAAGCTTTCTTT

d_gene: TRBD1
v_gene: TRBV2
abundance: few
j_gene: TRBJ2-7
CDR3aa: CASSRMQGAHEQYF
CDR3nt: TGTGCCAGCAGTAGAATGCAGGGGGCCCACGAGCAGTACTTC

d_gene: TRBD1
v_gene: TRBV19
abundance: NA
j_gene: TRBJ1-5
CDR3aa: CASSAGQGYSNQPQHF
CDR3nt: TGTGCCAGTAGTGCCGGACAGGGGTATAGCAATCAGCCCCAGCATTTT

d_gene: NA
v_gene: TRBV7-2
abundance: NA
j_gene: TRBJ2-4
CDR3aa: CASSLTSRDIQYF
CDR3nt: TGTGCCAGCAGCTTGACTAGTCGGGACATTCAGTACTTC

d_gene: NA
v_gene: TRBV4-1
abundance: NA
j_gene: TRBJ2-7
CDR3aa: CASSQDWGREQYF
CDR3nt: TGCGCCAGCAGCCAAGATTGGGGGCGCGAGCAGTACTTC

d_gene: NA
v_gene: TRBV30
abundance: NA
j_gene: TRBJ2-5
CDR3aa: CALTGVGETQYF
CDR3nt: TGTGCTCTAACCGGGGTCGGAGAGACCCAGTACTTC

d_gene: TRBD1
v_gene: TRBV4-1
abundance: NA
j_gene: TRBJ1-6
CDR3aa: CASSLRDSSNSPLHF
CDR3nt: TGCGCCAGCAGCCTACGGGACAGCTCTAATTCACCCCTCCACTTT

d_gene: TRBD1
v_gene: TRBV5-1
abundance: NA
j_gene: TRBJ1-4
CDR3aa: CASSFDRGLTNEKLFF
CDR3nt: TGCGCCAGCAGCTTCGACAGGGGGCTCACTAATGAAAAACTGTTTTTT

d_gene: TRBD1
v_gene: TRBV29-1
abundance: NA
j_gene: TRBJ2-1
CDR3aa: CSVLNRGLNHEQFF
CDR3nt: TGCAGCGTCCTCAACAGGGGGCTTAACCATGAGCAGTTCTTC

d_gene: TRBD1
v_gene: TRBV29-1
abundance: once
j_gene: TRBJ2-2
CDR3aa: CSGTGGPGELFF
CDR3nt: TGCAGCGGGACAGGGGGCCCCGGGGAGCTGTTTTTT

d_gene: NA
v_gene: TRBV15
abundance: NA
j_gene: TRBJ1-2
CDR3aa: CATSTGDGYGYTF
CDR3nt: TGTGCCACCAGCACAGGGGACGGATATGGCTACACCTTC

d_gene: NA
v_gene: TRBV9
abundance: NA
j_gene: TRBJ1-2
CDR3aa: CASSATGNYGYTF
CDR3nt: TGTGCCAGCAGCGCCACAGGGAACTATGGCTACACCTTC

d_gene: NA
v_gene: TRBV24-1
abundance: NA
j_gene: TRBJ2-1
CDR3aa: CATNKQGYNEQFF
CDR3nt: TGTGCCACCAATAAACAGGGCTACAATGAGCAGTTCTTC

d_gene: TRBD1
v_gene: TRBV5-1
abundance: NA
j_gene: TRBJ1-5
CDR3aa: CASSLTAGQGGNQPQHF
CDR3nt: TGCGCCAGCAGCTTGACGGCGGGACAGGGTGGCAATCAGCCCCAGCATTTT

d_gene: NA
v_gene: TRBV6-5
abundance: NA
j_gene: TRBJ2-7
CDR3aa: CASSSLPGKPYEQYF
CDR3nt: TGTGCCAGCAGTTCTCTACCCGGGAAGCCCTACGAGCAGTACTTC

d_gene: NA
v_gene: TRBV12-5
abundance: NA
j_gene: TRBJ1-6
CDR3aa: CASGLNSRNSPLHF
CDR3nt: TGTGCTAGTGGTTTAAACAGCAGGAATTCACCCCTCCACTTT

d_gene: NA
v_gene: TRBV21-1
abundance: NA
j_gene: TRBJ1-1
CDR3aa: CASSTSGQGNVDTEAFF
CDR3nt: TGTGCCAGCAGCACCTCGGGACAGGGGAATGTGGACACTGAAGCTTTCTTT

d_gene: NA
v_gene: TRBV9
abundance: NA
j_gene: TRBJ2-1
CDR3aa: CASSVGPPSDEQFF
CDR3nt: TGTGCCAGCAGCGTAGGGCCTCCTAGCGATGAGCAGTTCTTC

d_gene: NA
v_gene: TRBV19
abundance: once
j_gene: TRBJ1-1
CDR3aa: CASSDSPNLNTEAFF
CDR3nt: TGTGCCAGTAGTGACAGTCCAAACTTGAACACTGAAGCTTTCTTT

d_gene: NA
v_gene: TRBV18
abundance: NA
j_gene: TRBJ1-6
CDR3aa: CASSPRGSYNSPLHF
CDR3nt: TGTGCCAGCTCACCAAGGGGTTCCTATAATTCACCCCTCCACTTT

d_gene: TRBD2
v_gene: TRBV4-2
abundance: NA
j_gene: TRBJ2-5
CDR3aa: CASSQDKGGGTTGETQYF
CDR3nt: TGTGCCAGCAGCCAAGATAAGGGCGGGGGGACCACAGGAGAGACCCAGTACTTC

d_gene: NA
v_gene: TRBV6-5
abundance: once
j_gene: TRBJ1-4
CDR3aa: CASSQAVLNEKLFF
CDR3nt: TGTGCCAGCAGCCAGGCCGTGTTGAATGAAAAACTGTTTTTT

d_gene: TRBD1
v_gene: TRBV11-2
abundance: NA
j_gene: TRBJ2-7
CDR3aa: CASSIEPGQGTHEQYF
CDR3nt: TGTGCCAGCAGCATAGAGCCGGGACAGGGTACCCACGAGCAGTACTTC

d_gene: TRBD2
v_gene: TRBV5-1
abundance: NA
j_gene: TRBJ2-1
CDR3aa: CASSRGSSGRVGEQFF
CDR3nt: TGCGCCAGCAGCAGAGGGTCTAGCGGGAGGGTGGGTGAGCAGTTCTTC

d_gene: TRBD1
v_gene: TRBV15
abundance: NA
j_gene: TRBJ2-2
CDR3aa: CATSRGTGVTGELFF
CDR3nt: TGTGCCACCAGCAGGGGGACAGGGGTCACCGGGGAGCTGTTTTTT

d_gene: TRBD1
v_gene: TRBV7-6
abundance: NA
j_gene: TRBJ2-7
CDR3aa: CASSLATGGPYEQYF
CDR3nt: TGTGCCAGCAGCTTAGCAACAGGGGGACCCTACGAGCAGTACTTC

d_gene: TRBD1
v_gene: TRBV4-1
abundance: NA
j_gene: TRBJ2-1
CDR3aa: CASSQDRGTGTYNEQFF
CDR3nt: TGCGCCAGCAGCCAAGATCGCGGGACAGGGACCTACAATGAGCAGTTCTTC

d_gene: TRBD2
v_gene: TRBV4-1
abundance: NA
j_gene: TRBJ2-4
CDR3aa: CASSQDWWEGRNF
CDR3nt: TGCGCCAGCAGCCAAGATTGGTGGGAGGGCCGGAACTTC

d_gene: TRBD2
v_gene: TRBV6-6
abundance: NA
j_gene: TRBJ2-1
CDR3aa: CASSTPGTSGVPGQFF
CDR3nt: TGTGCCAGCAGTACCCCAGGGACTAGCGGGGTTCCCGGGCAGTTCTTC

d_gene: NA
v_gene: TRBV7-2
abundance: NA
j_gene: TRBJ2-3
CDR3aa: CASSWGGTAATDTQYF
CDR3nt: TGTGCCAGCAGCTGGGGCGGGACAGCGGCTACAGATACGCAGTATTTT